The source of this T cell receptor (beta chain) is a study of regulatory T cells in long-lasting Graves disease. Time point of the sample: newly diagnosed GD, antithyroid drugs for less than 3 months. RNA extracted from PBMCs served as the sequencing template. CDR3-region Arm-PCR and iRepertoire HTBI primers produced the TCR beta libraries. Each CDR3 protein is one row after TCRdb ran MiXCR on the multiplex PCR reads. The table records roughly 610,000 distinct CDR3 sequences, roughly 15% of them present only once. The CDR3 runs 15 residues. V shed 8 bases and J 5 bases; nucleotides not matched to a gene: 11. The germline V gene has CDR1 MDHEN and CDR2 SYDVKM. These data were also reused for a study on T cells in Graves' hyperthyroidism and ophthalmopathy. That publication notes: Absence of ophthalmopathy progression within 18 months defined stable Graves' hyperthyroidism. Patients aged 18 to 65 had newly diagnosed hyperthyroidism that had lasted under 2 months. The TCR CDR3 was amplified in a first-round RT-PCR using the HTBI primer set.

The chain couples TRBV28 to TRBJ2-5, with 10 bases matching TRBD2. Sequenced here: peripheral blood mononuclear cells (PBMCs), sampled at new diagnosis, from a patient treated with antithyroid drugs. The receptor's source is a man aged 18 to 29 with Graves disease. CDR3: CASDPTSGWPETQYF. The CDR3 region has the DNA TGTGCCAGCGACCCGACTAGCGGGTGGCCGGAGACCCAGTACTTC.